The 8 T cell receptor beta chains reported below all come from one sample, sequenced in a study of cytomegalovirus exposure and HLA in healthy donors. It was with 60 Vbeta and 13 Jbeta primers that the PCR ran. Libraries were prepared by immunoSEQ multiplex PCR; TCRdb keeps only in-frame clonotypes and omits some of them. The repertoire holds 150,000 or so clones, with over 70% as singletons. Sequenced: PBMCs. The source of these receptors is a woman aged 45-59 years in good health and CMV-seropositive.

The chain links TRBV9 to TRBJ1-5, with D uncertain. The CDR3 loop spans 13 amino acids. Between the trimmed V and J ends, which lost 3 bases and 5 bases, there was a span of 9 bases. Germline CDR1 and CDR2: SGDLS and YYNGEE. DNA for the CDR3: TGTGCCAGCAGCGACGGTTTAGATCAGCCCCAGCATTTT. Protein product: CASSDGLDQPQHF. Full variable domain (missing parts from reference TRBV9 and TRBJ1-5): DSGVTQTPKHLITATGQRVTLRCSPRSGDLSVYWYQQSLDQGLQFLIQYYNGEERAKGNILERFSAQQFPDLHSELNLSSLELGDSALYFCASSDGLDQPQHFGDGTRLSIL.

This chain links TRBV19 with TRBJ1-2; D possibly corresponds to TRBD1 (6 bases). Between the trimmed V and J ends, which lost 6 bases and 7 bases, there was a span of 18 bases. This CDR3 is built from 14 residues. The germline gives CDR1 LNHDA, CDR2 SQIVND (reference sequence). CDR3: CASRMDSHAIGYTF. The CDR3 nucleotides read TGTGCCAGTAGGATGGACAGCCACGCTATTGGCTACACCTTC.

The J gene is TRBJ1-1, the V gene TRBV5-1; the D gene is possibly TRBD1 (6 bases). The germline V gene has CDR1 SGHRS and CDR2 YFSETQ. The V end was cut by 5 bases, the J end by 1 base, with 9 bases between. This CDR3 comprises 13 residues. CDR3 coding DNA: TGCGCCAGCAGGTACAGGGAGAACACTGAAGCTTTCTTT. It specifies CASRYRENTEAFF.

The CDR3 spells CASSLVGQGTGEQYF. CDR3 sequence (DNA): TGTGCCAGCAGCTTAGTAGGACAGGGTACAGGCGAGCAGTACTTC. V gene TRBV7-2 combines with J gene TRBJ2-7; 8 bases line up with TRBD1. Germline-derived CDR1 and CDR2 are SGHTA and FQGNSA. The CDR3 totals 15 residues. The V gene end was trimmed by 1 base and the J gene end by 6 bases; junction bases not matched to a gene: 8. Based on the CDR3 plus reference TRBV7-2 and TRBJ2-7, the full variable domain is GAGVSQSPSNKVTEKGKDVELRCDPISGHTALYWYRQSLGQGLEFLIYFQGNSAPDKSGLPSDRFSAERTGGSVSTLTIQRTQQEDSAVYLCASSLVGQGTGEQYFGPGTRLTVT.

Only a few counts were recorded for this clone. V is TRBV30 and J is TRBJ1-5; D call uncertain. The CDR3 is 16 residues long. Trimming removed 2 bases from V and 4 bases from J, with 18 bases in between. Germline V CDR1 and CDR2: GTSNPN, SVGIG (reference sequence). CDR3 in DNA: TGTGCCTGGAGTTCCACCGCGGTGGGTAGAAATCAGCCCCAGCATTTT. This encodes CAWSSTAVGRNQPQHF.

Comments on this clone: One end of the junction varies from germline; a read error may be responsible. The chain couples TRBV11-2 to TRBJ1-4, with D perhaps matching TRBD1 (6 bases). Germline values: CDR1 SGHAT, CDR2 FQNNGV. The CDR3 length is 10 residues. The CDR3 loop reads CAPGTGTLRF. In DNA, the CDR3 is TGTGCTCCGGGAACCGGGACACTGAGATTT.

The J gene is TRBJ1-1, the V gene TRBV7-2; D is perhaps TRBD1 (5 bases). Germline lookup yields CDR1 SGHTA and CDR2 FQGNSA. V was cut by 7 bases and J by 8 bases, with 14 bases left in between. CDR3 length: 12 amino acids. CDR3 coding DNA: TGTGCCAGCATCCAAGGGGAACGAGAAGCTTTCTTT. Its translation is CASIQGEREAFF.

The genes are TRBV7-2 and TRBJ1-2, with unresolved D. Per germline, CDR1 SGHTA and CDR2 FQGNSA. Trimming left V 8 bases short and J 7 bases short, with 17 bases between. The CDR3 has 13 residues. CDR3 sequence (DNA): TGTGCCAGCGCGCCTGAGGAGAGGCGTGGCTACACCTTC. This encodes CASAPEERRGYTF. Drawing the rest from reference TRBV7-2 and TRBJ1-2, the complete variable domain is GAGVSQSPSNKVTEKGKDVELRCDPISGHTALYWYRQSLGQGLEFLIYFQGNSAPDKSGLPSDRFSAERTGGSVSTLTIQRTQQEDSAVYLCASAPEERRGYTFGSGTRLTVV.